The 8 T cell receptor beta chains presented below share a single source sample, sequenced in a study of blood T cell repertoires in COVID-19. Sequenced by immunoSEQ multiplex PCR; TCRdb stores in-frame clones only, minus some. The table shows 250,000 to 350,000 clones, with about 85% occurring only once. Sequenced input: PBMCs or T cells enriched from blood (not recorded which). These receptors all come from a woman aged 30 to 39 who had recovered from COVID-19.

The rearrangement joins TRBV10-1 to TRBJ2-3; D gene ambiguous. Trimming left V 5 bases short and J 5 bases short, with 11 bases between. There are 13 residues in the CDR3. Germline V lookup: CDR1 WNHNN, CDR2 SYGVQD (reference sequence). The CDR3 DNA reads TGCGCCAGCAGTTTAGTGCATGGAGATACGCAGTATTTT. Translating it yields CASSLVHGDTQYF.

The chain has TRBV27 and TRBJ2-5; possible D gene TRBD1, 5 bases. Trimming took 5 bases from V and 5 from J, leaving 12 bases between them. CDR3 length: 13 amino acids. Germline V lookup: CDR1 MNHEY, CDR2 SMNVEV (reference sequence). CDR3 sequence reads: CASSKQVKETQYF. CDR3 coding DNA: TGTGCCAGCAGTAAACAGGTTAAGGAGACCCAGTACTTC.

This rearrangement joins TRBV6-1 to TRBJ1-5; 10 bases fit TRBD1. The length of the CDR3 is 14 residues. Germline trimming cut 3 bases from V and 9 bases from J; bases unmatched to any gene: 5. CDR1 and CDR2 (germline): MNHNS, SASEGT. CDR3 DNA: TGTGCCAGCAGTGAGACAGGGGGCGAGTGGCCCCAGCATTTT. As protein: CASSETGGEWPQHF.

V is TRBV19 and J is TRBJ2-7, with D possibly matching TRBD1 (7 bases). In germline, CDR1 is LNHDA, CDR2 SQIVND (reference sequence). This CDR3 comprises 14 residues. The V and J ends lost 0 bases and 3 bases respectively, with 9 bases between them. The CDR3 here is CASSIDQGGYEQYF. The CDR3 DNA sequence: TGTGCCAGTAGTATAGACCAGGGGGGCTACGAGCAGTACTTC.

The DNA of the CDR3 is TGTGCCAGCAGCCTAGGACAGAGGGAGCAGTACTTC. Translated: CASSLGQREQYF. The chain uses TRBV5-4 and TRBJ2-7; D perhaps matches TRBD1 (6 bases). The V gene's germline CDR1 is SGHNT and CDR2 YYREEE (reference sequence). The CDR3 length is 12 residues. Trimming left V 4 bases short and J 7 bases short, with 12 bases between.

This clone was counted only a few times. The V call is TRBV5-1, the J call TRBJ1-1, with 10 positions matching TRBD1. CDR3 length: 16 amino acids. V lost 2 bases, J lost 2 bases, and 6 bases stayed unmatched. Looked up from germline, CDR1 is SGHRS and CDR2 is YFSETQ. The CDR3 DNA reads TGCGCCAGCAGCTTCCCTAGACAGGGGGCTAACACTGAAGCTTTCTTT. Its translation is CASSFPRQGANTEAFF.

This clone has just one count. The chain carries TRBV5-1 and TRBJ1-2; D not certain. CDR1 and CDR2 from the germline V gene are SGHRS and YFSETQ. The length of the CDR3 is 14 residues. Trimming took off 3 bases at V and 6 bases at J, with 15 bases between the two ends. As DNA, the CDR3 is TGCGCCAGCAGCTCGGCCGGGAGCGGTCATGGCTACACCTTC. Its protein product is CASSSAGSGHGYTF.

The chain couples TRBV5-1 to TRBJ2-1; the D gene is possibly TRBD1 (6 bases). This CDR3 has 15 residues. Trimming took 0 bases from V and 7 from J, leaving 14 bases between them. From germline, CDR1 is SGHRS and CDR2 YFSETQ. In DNA, the CDR3 is TGCGCCAGCAGCTTGGTTGGCCGGGACACGAATGAGCAGTTCTTC. As protein: CASSLVGRDTNEQFF.